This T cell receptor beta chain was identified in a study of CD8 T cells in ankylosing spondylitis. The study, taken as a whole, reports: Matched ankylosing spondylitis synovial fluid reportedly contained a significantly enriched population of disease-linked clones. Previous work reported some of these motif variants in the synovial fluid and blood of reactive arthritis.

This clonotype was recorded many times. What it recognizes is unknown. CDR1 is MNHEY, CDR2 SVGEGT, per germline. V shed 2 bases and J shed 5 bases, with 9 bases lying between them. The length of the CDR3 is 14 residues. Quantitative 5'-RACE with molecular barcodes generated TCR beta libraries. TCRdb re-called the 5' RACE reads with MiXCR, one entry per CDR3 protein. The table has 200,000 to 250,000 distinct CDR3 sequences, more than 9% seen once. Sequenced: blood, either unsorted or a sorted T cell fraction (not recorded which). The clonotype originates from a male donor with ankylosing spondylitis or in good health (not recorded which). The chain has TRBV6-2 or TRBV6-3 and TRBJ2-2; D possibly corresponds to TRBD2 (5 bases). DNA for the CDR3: TGTGCCAGCAGTTACCCGGGGATTACCGGGGAGCTGTTTTTT. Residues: CASSYPGITGELFF.